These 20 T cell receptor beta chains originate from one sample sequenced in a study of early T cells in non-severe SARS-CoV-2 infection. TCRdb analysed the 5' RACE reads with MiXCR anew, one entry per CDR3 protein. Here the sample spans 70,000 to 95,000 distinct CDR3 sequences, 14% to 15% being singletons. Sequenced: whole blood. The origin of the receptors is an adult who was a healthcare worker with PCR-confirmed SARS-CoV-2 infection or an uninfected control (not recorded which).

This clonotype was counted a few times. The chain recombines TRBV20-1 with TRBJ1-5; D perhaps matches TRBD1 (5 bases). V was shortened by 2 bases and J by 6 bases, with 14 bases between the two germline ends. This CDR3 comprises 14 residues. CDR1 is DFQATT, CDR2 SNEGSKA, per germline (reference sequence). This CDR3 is CSARRGDEGQPQHF. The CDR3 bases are TGCAGTGCTAGACGAGGGGACGAAGGTCAGCCCCAGCATTTT.

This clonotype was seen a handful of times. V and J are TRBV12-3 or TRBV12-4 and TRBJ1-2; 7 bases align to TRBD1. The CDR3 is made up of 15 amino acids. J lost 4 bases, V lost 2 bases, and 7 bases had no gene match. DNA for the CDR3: TGTGCCAGCAGTTTAAGGACAGGCCGTGGCTATGGCTACACCTTC. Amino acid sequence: CASSLRTGRGYGYTF.

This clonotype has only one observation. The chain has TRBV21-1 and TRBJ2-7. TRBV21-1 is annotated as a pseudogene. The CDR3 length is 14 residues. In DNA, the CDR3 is TGTGCCAGCAACGCGACTGGGAAGTCGGGCGAGCAGTACGTC. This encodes CASNATGKSGEQYV.

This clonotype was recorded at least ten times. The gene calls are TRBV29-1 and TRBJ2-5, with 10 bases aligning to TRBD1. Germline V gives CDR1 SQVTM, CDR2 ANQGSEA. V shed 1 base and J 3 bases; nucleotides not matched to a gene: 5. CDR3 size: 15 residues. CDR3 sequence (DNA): TGCAGCGTTGAAGGGATCGGGACAGGGGAAGAGACCCAGTACTTC. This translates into CSVEGIGTGEETQYF.

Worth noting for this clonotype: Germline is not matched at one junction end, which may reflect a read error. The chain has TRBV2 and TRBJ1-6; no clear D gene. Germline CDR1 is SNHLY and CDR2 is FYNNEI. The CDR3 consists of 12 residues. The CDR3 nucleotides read TGTGCCAGCAGCGAAGGGATATCACCCCTCCACTTT. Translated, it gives CASSEGISPLHF.

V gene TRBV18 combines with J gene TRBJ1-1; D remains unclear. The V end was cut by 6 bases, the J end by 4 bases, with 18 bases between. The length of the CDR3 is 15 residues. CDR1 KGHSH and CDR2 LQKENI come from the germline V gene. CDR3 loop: CASSPKLKAGTEAFF. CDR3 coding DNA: TGTGCCAGCTCGCCTAAATTAAAGGCGGGCACTGAAGCTTTCTTT. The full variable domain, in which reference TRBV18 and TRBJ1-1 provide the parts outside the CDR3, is NAGVMQNPRHLVRRRGQEARLRCSPMKGHSHVYWYRQLPEEGLKFMVYLQKENIIDESGMPKERFSAEFPKEGPSILRIQQVVRGDSAAYFCASSPKLKAGTEAFFGQGTRLTVV.

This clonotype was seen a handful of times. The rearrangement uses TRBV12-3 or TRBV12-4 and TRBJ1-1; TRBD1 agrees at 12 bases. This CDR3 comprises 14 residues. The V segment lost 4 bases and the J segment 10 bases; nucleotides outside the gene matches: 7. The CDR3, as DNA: TGTGCCAGCAGTTCCCGGGACAGGGGGCGCGGAGCTTTCTTT. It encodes CASSSRDRGRGAFF.

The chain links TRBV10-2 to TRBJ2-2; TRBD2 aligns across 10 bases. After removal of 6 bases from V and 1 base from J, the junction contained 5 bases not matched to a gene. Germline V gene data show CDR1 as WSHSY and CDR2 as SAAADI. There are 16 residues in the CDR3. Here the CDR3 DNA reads TGCGCCAGCAGAGTTATAGCGGGGGGGAACACCGGGGAGCTGTTTTTT. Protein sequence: CASRVIAGGNTGELFF.

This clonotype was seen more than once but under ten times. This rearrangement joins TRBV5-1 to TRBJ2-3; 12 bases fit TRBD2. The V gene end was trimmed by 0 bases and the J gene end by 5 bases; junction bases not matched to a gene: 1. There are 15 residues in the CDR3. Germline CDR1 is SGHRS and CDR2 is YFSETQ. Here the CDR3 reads CASSLAGLAGDTQYF. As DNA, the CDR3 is TGCGCCAGCAGCTTGGCGGGACTAGCGGGAGATACGCAGTATTTT. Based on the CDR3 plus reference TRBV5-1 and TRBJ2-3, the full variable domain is KAGVTQTPRYLIKTRGQQVTLSCSPISGHRSVSWYQQTPGQGLQFLFEYFSETQRNKGNFPGRFSGRQFSNSRSEMNVSTLELGDSALYLCASSLAGLAGDTQYFGPGTRLTVL.

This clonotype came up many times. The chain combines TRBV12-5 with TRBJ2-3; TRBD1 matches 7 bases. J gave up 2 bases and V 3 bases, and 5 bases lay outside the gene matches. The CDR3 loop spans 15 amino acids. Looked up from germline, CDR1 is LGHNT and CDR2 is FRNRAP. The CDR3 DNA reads TGTGCTAGTGGTTTAGGGACAGAGATCACAGATACGCAGTATTTT. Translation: CASGLGTEITDTQYF. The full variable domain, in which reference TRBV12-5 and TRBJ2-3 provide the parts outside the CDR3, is DARVTQTPRHKVTEMGQEVTMRCQPILGHNTVFWYRQTMMQGLELLAYFRNRAPLDDSGMPKDRFSAEMPDATLATLKIQPSEPRDSAVYFCASGLGTEITDTQYFGPGTRLTVL.

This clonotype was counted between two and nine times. The CDR3 DNA reads as TGTGCCAGCAGCCTCGGACAGGGAGAAATGAACGTC. Translation gives CASSLGQGEMNV. The chain is built from TRBV3-1 and TRBJ2-7, with TRBD1 matching 8 bases. The V gene's germline CDR1 is LGHDT and CDR2 YNNKEL (reference sequence). The CDR3 length is 12 residues.

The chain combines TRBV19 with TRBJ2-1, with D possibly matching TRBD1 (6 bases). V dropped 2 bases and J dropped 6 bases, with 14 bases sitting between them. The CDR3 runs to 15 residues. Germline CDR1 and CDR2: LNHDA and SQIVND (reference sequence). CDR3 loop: CASSISEQGINEQFF. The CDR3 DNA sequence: TGTGCCAGTAGTATATCCGAACAGGGTATCAATGAGCAGTTCTTC. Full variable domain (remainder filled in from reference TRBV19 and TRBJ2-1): DGGITQSPKYLFRKEGQNVTLSCEQNLNHDAMYWYRQDPGQGLRLIYYSQIVNDFQKGDIAEGYSVSREKKESFPLTVTSAQKNPTAFYLCASSISEQGINEQFFGPGTRLTVL.

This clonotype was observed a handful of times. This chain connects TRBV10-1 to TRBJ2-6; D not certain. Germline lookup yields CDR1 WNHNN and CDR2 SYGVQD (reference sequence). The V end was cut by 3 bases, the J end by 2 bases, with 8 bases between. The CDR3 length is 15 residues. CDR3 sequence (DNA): TGCGCCAGCAGTGACTGGAAGACTGGGGCCAACGTCCTGACTTTC. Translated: CASSDWKTGANVLTF.

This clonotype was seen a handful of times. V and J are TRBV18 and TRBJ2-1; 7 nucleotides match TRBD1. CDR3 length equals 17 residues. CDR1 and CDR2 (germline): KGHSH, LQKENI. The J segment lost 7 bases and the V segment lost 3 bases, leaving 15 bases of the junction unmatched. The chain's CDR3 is CASSPLTGVSGLNEQFF. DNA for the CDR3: TGTGCCAGCTCACCCCTCACAGGGGTCAGCGGCCTAAATGAGCAGTTCTTC.

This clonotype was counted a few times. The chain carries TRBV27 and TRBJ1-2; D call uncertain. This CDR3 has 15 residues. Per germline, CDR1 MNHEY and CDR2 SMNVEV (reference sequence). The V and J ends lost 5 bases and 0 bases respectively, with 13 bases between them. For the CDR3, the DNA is TGTGCCAGCAGTACCAGGCGAAGCACTAACTATGGCTACACCTTC. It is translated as CASSTRRSTNYGYTF.

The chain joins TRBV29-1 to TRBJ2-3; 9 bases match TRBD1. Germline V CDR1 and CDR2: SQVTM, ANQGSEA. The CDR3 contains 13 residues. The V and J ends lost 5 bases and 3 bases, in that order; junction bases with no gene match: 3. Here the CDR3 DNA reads TGCAGCGTTTCACAGGGGGCAACAGATACGCAGTATTTT. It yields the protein CSVSQGATDTQYF.

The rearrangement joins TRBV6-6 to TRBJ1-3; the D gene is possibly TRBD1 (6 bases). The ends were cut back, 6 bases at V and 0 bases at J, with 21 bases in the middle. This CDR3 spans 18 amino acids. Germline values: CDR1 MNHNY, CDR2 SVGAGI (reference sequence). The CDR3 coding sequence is TGTGCCAGCAGAGGGCTTCCTCTGACAGGCCCCTCTGGAAACACCATATATTTT. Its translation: CASRGLPLTGPSGNTIYF.

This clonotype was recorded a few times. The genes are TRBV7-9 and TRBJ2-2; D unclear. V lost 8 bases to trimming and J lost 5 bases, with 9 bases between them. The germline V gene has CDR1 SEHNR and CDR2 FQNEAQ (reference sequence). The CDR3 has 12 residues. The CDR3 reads CASGRSTGELFF. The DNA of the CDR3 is TGTGCCAGCGGCCGGTCGACCGGGGAGCTGTTTTTT. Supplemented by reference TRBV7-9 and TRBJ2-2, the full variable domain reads DTGVSQNPRHKITKRGQNVTFRCDPISEHNRLYWYRQTLGQGPEFLTYFQNEAQLEKSRLLSDRFSAERPKGSFSTLEIQRTEQGDSAMYLCASGRSTGELFFGEGSRLTVL.

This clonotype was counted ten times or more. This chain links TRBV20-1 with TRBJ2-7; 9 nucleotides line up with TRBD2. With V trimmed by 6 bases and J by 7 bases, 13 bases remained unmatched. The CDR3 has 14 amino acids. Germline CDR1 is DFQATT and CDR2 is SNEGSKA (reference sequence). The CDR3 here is CSATSGIAGAEQYV. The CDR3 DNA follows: TGCAGTGCCACATCTGGGATAGCGGGGGCTGAGCAGTACGTC.

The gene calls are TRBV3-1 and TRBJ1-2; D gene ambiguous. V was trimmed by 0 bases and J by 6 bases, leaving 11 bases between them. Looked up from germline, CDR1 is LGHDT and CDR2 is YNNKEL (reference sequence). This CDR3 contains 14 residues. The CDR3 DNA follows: TGTGCCAGCAGCCAAGATTCCTGGACGGATGGCTACACCTTC. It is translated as CASSQDSWTDGYTF.